This TCR beta chain was observed in a study of T cell responses to AZD1222 COVID-19 vaccine. Produced via immunoSEQ multiplex PCR; TCRdb's table is partial and in-frame only. The sample has some 150,000 clones, more than 70% seen once. Germline CDR1 SGHNT, CDR2 YYREEE (reference sequence). With 7 bases clipped from V and 5 bases from J, the junction kept 1 base outside the gene matches. The CDR3 has 11 amino acids. Study results and limitations: The study reported that nearly half of spike-specific TCRs target unmutated variant regions.

Worth noting for this clone: Its cognate antigen is unknown.

The chain couples TRBV5-4 to TRBJ2-3; 7 bases are shared with TRBD2. The source is an adult in good health. Here the sequenced sample was peripheral blood, taken on day 0 of AZD1222 vaccination. The CDR3 coding sequence is TGTGCCAGCGGGACTATAGATACGCAGTATTTT. Its protein is CASGTIDTQYF.